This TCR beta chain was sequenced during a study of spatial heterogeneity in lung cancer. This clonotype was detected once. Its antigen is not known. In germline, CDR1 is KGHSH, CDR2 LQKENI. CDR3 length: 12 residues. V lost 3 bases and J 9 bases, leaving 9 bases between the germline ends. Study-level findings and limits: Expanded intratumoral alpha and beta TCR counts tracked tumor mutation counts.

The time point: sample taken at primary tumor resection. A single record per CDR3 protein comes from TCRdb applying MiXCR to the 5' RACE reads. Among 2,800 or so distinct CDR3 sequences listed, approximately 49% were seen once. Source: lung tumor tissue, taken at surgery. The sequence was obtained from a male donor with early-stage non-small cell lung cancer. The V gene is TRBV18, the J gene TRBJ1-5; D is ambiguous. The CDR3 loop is CASSPLGPPQHF. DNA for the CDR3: TGTGCCAGCTCACCCCTCGGGCCGCCCCAGCATTTT.